A selection of T cell receptor beta chains follows, all from one sample in a study of T-cell memory formation after mild COVID-19. TCRdb analysed the 5' RACE reads with MiXCR anew, one entry per CDR3 protein. The data show 250,000 or so distinct CDR3 sequences, with about a sixth seen just once and 20% to 25% held by the top ten. The source material was PBMCs or a T cell subset sorted from them (not recorded which). The receptors originated from a man aged 18 to 30 who had mild COVID-19 (a few samples of this study predate the infection). Cell type and time point are not known. CDR3s include the opening cysteine and the closing phenylalanine or tryptophan. Each record gives: D gene, clone size, J gene, V gene, CDR3 DNA, CDR3 protein. D genes are given only for firm matches. Only part of the rows carry a size: once, few, many, or a class if the clone is expanded.

TRBD1	few	TRBJ1-2	TRBV15	TGTGCCACCAACCCAGGCAGGGGGGGAAACTATGGCTACACCTTC	CATNPGRGGNYGYTF
-	-	TRBJ2-6	TRBV5-1	TGCGCCAGCAGCTTGTGGCGCTCTGGGGCCAACGTCCTGACTTTC	CASSLWRSGANVLTF
-	few	TRBJ2-2	TRBV12-3/TRBV12-4	TGTGCCAGCAGTTTAGGGACGGTTACCGGGGAGCTGTTTTTT	CASSLGTVTGELFF
TRBD1	few	TRBJ2-1	TRBV12-3/TRBV12-4	TGTGCCAGCAGCCCGCAGGGGGCGAATGAGCAGTTCTTC	CASSPQGANEQFF
-	-	TRBJ1-1	TRBV25-1	TGTGCCAGCAGTCTTTCAAGGGGAAAGGGTGCGAACACTGAAGCTTTCTTT	CASSLSRGKGANTEAFF
TRBD1	-	TRBJ2-1	TRBV7-3	TGTGCCAGCAGCACAACGGGACAGTCAGATGAGCAGTTCTTC	CASSTTGQSDEQFF
TRBD1	few	TRBJ1-3	TRBV30	TGTGCCTGGAGCAATAGGGGGCGCGGACTGAGAGGAAACACCATATATTTT	CAWSNRGRGLRGNTIYF
-	few	TRBJ2-5	TRBV14	TGTGCCAGCAGCCAAGTCCAGGGGCCCTCTCGGGGAGAGACCCAGTACTTC	CASSQVQGPSRGETQYF
-	-	TRBJ2-5	TRBV5-1	TGCGCCAGCAGAACAGGGCCAGTTCAAGAGACCCAGTACTTC	CASRTGPVQETQYF
-	-	TRBJ2-2	TRBV12-3/TRBV12-4	TGTGCCGTTGACGGGAAAAGCACCGGGGAGCTGTTTTTT	CAVDGKSTGELFF
-	-	TRBJ2-2	TRBV10-3	TGTGCCATCAGCGGCACCGGGGAGCTGTTTTTT	CAISGTGELFF
TRBD1	-	TRBJ2-1	TRBV7-2	TGTGCCAGCAGCCTACTGTCCGGACAGGGCGAGCAGTTCTTC	CASSLLSGQGEQFF
TRBD2	-	TRBJ2-7	TRBV13	TGTGCCAGCAGCTTAGGAGCGGGGGCGGCCGGGGAGCAGTACTTC	CASSLGAGAAGEQYF
-	-	TRBJ1-2	TRBV25-1	TGTGCCAGCAGTGAACTTGCTAACTATGGCTACACCTTC	CASSELANYGYTF
-	-	TRBJ2-5	TRBV4-2	TGTGCCAGCAGCCAAGTTCTAGGACTGGGAGAGACCCAGTACTTC	CASSQVLGLGETQYF
-	-	TRBJ2-5	TRBV19	TGTGCCAGTAGTATCGGGGGTGAGAGGCGAGAGACCCAGTACTTC	CASSIGGERRETQYF
TRBD1	few	TRBJ1-2	TRBV4-1	TGCGCCAGCAGCCACCGGGACAGTAGGGTGGCAAGCGGCTACACCTTC	CASSHRDSRVASGYTF
-	few	TRBJ2-3	TRBV29-1	TGCAGCGACACAGGGTCCGGCACAGATACGCAGTATTTT	CSDTGSGTDTQYF